This T cell receptor beta chain was observed in a study of blood T cell repertoires in COVID-19. Whole-study context: Some COVID-19 samples were acute and others convalescent; all came from the United States, Italy and Spain. Sample material is recorded as cDNA or gDNA derived from T cells, B-cell-depleted T cells, or PBMCs.

The V gene's germline CDR1 is MGHRA and CDR2 YSYEKL. Trimming took 4 bases from V and 2 from J, leaving 12 bases between them. CDR3 length: 14 amino acids. In the study's own analysis: Reference gene primer amplification gave estimated nucleated cell counts. Generated by immunoSEQ multiplex PCR, the TCRdb table keeps only in-frame clones and is missing some. The V and J calls and clone size were taken over from that table, and D and trimming were inferred from the DNA. This table has roughly 520,000 clones, around 89% appearing once. Clinical history reported by participants formed the basis on which cohorts were assigned.

The chain carries TRBV4-1 and TRBJ2-7; possible D gene TRBD2, 6 bases. This receptor was taken from a woman in her forties who had recovered from COVID-19. Material for sequencing was PBMCs or T cells enriched from blood (not recorded which). The CDR3 reads CASSPAGRTYEQYF. In DNA form, the CDR3 reads TGCGCCAGCAGCCCTGCTGGGAGGACCTACGAGCAGTACTTC.